Listed here are 10 T cell receptor beta chains from one sample, sequenced in a study of T cell changes during pregnancy in multiple sclerosis. Here immunoSEQ multiplex PCR was the method, and the copy in TCRdb shows in-frame clones only, minus some. In the table there are tens of thousands of clones, 90% of which are singletons. Sequences were derived from CD8+ T cells from peripheral blood mononuclear cells, sampled in the second trimester of pregnancy. These receptors all come from a female donor with multiple sclerosis, enrolled in a pregnancy study.

This chain links TRBV11-2 with TRBJ2-5; 13 bases match TRBD2. Germline CDR1 is SGHAT and CDR2 is FQNNGV. This CDR3 comprises 16 residues. With 5 bases clipped from V and 5 bases from J, the junction kept 8 bases outside the gene matches. As DNA, the CDR3 is TGTGCCAGCAGCCCTACTAGCGGGAGGGCCGCGGAGACCCAGTACTTC. Protein: CASSPTSGRAAETQYF.

This clone has only one observation. The rearrangement joins TRBV5-6 to TRBJ1-5; possible D gene TRBD1, 5 bases. The CDR3 totals 14 residues. Germline V gene data show CDR1 as SGHDT and CDR2 as YYEEEE. The V and J ends lost 4 bases and 6 bases respectively, with 14 bases between them. The CDR3 bases are TGTGCCAGCAGCCTAGGAAGGGGTAGTCAGCCCCAGCATTTT. It encodes CASSLGRGSQPQHF.

This clone is large (0.1 to 1%) by share. V and J are TRBV7-9 and TRBJ2-1, with D possibly being TRBD1 (6 bases). The CDR3 sequence is 15 residues long. Germline loops: CDR1 SEHNR, CDR2 FQNEAQ (reference sequence). Trimming removed 4 bases from V and 5 bases from J, with 15 bases in between. The chain's CDR3 is CASSSTSPGDNEQFF. The CDR3 DNA reads TGTGCCAGCAGCTCCACATCCCCAGGGGACAATGAGCAGTTCTTC. Together with reference TRBV7-9 and TRBJ2-1, the CDR3 gives the full variable domain: DTGVSQNPRHKITKRGQNVTFRCDPISEHNRLYWYRQTLGQGPEFLTYFQNEAQLEKSRLLSDRFSAERPKGSFSTLEIQRTEQGDSAMYLCASSSTSPGDNEQFFGPGTRLTVL.

Only one count was recorded for this clone. This chain joins TRBV27 and TRBJ2-7, with D perhaps matching TRBD1 (5 bases). Trimming removed 2 bases from V and 4 bases from J, with 12 bases in between. Per germline, CDR1 MNHEY and CDR2 SMNVEV (reference sequence). This CDR3 has 14 residues. CDR3 nucleotide sequence: TGTGCCAGCAGTTTAGCCACCCAGGGTTACGAGCAGTACTTC. This encodes CASSLATQGYEQYF.

The chain joins TRBV7-2 to TRBJ2-7, with a tentative D call TRBD1 (5 bases). Trimming took 4 bases from V and 3 from J, leaving 16 bases between them. The CDR3 contains 15 residues. The germline gives CDR1 SGHTA, CDR2 FQGNSA. The CDR3: CASSSAGHPIYEQYF. The CDR3 DNA sequence: TGTGCCAGCAGCTCCGCCGGACACCCAATCTACGAGCAGTACTTC.

This rearrangement joins TRBV2 to TRBJ1-1; 7 nucleotides match TRBD1. Germline V gives CDR1 SNHLY, CDR2 FYNNEI. The V and J ends lost 3 bases and 6 bases, in that order; junction bases with no gene match: 1. The CDR3 is 12 amino acids. CDR3 in DNA: TGTGCCAGCAGTGAGGACAGGCCTGAAGCTTTCTTT. Translated, it gives CASSEDRPEAFF.

The chain carries TRBV18 and TRBJ2-7, with no clear D. Between the trimmed V and J ends, which lost 0 bases and 2 bases, there was a span of 14 bases. Looked up from germline, CDR1 is KGHSH and CDR2 is LQKENI. This CDR3 contains 16 residues. The CDR3 region is CASSPPTKAFAYEQYF. Here the CDR3 DNA reads TGTGCCAGCTCACCACCGACAAAGGCGTTTGCCTACGAGCAGTACTTC.

V usage is TRBV5-6 and J usage is TRBJ2-4, with D possibly TRBD2 on 6 matching bases. V lost 2 bases to trimming and J lost 3 bases, with 12 bases between them. The CDR3 totals 15 residues. Germline CDR1 is SGHDT and CDR2 is YYEEEE. The CDR3 region is CASSFETDYKNIQYF. The CDR3 DNA follows: TGTGCCAGCAGCTTCGAAACGGACTACAAAAACATTCAGTACTTC.

This clone came up a few times. The V and J genes are TRBV30 and TRBJ1-1; TRBD1 might be the D (6 bases). V shed 5 bases and J shed 5 bases, with 12 bases lying between them. This CDR3 contains 12 residues. Looked up from germline, CDR1 is GTSNPN and CDR2 is SVGIG (reference sequence). The CDR3 sequence is CAWVGQPTEAFF. CDR3 nucleotides: TGTGCCTGGGTTGGACAGCCAACTGAAGCTTTCTTT.

This chain links TRBV12-5 with TRBJ2-2; D is perhaps TRBD2 (6 bases). This CDR3 contains 15 residues. The V gene's germline CDR1 is LGHNT and CDR2 FRNRAP. Deletions cut 3 bases from V and 0 bases from J, with 8 bases between. CDR3 DNA: TGTGCTAGTGGTTTAGGAGGGCCGAACACCGGGGAGCTGTTTTTT. It codes for CASGLGGPNTGELFF. Full variable domain (missing parts from reference TRBV12-5 and TRBJ2-2): DARVTQTPRHKVTEMGQEVTMRCQPILGHNTVFWYRQTMMQGLELLAYFRNRAPLDDSGMPKDRFSAEMPDATLATLKIQPSEPRDSAVYFCASGLGGPNTGELFFGEGSRLTVL.